Here is one TCR beta chain with its context. Its antigen is undetermined. The entry originates in a study of shared clonotypes between healthy human individuals. Study-wide background: Every donor yielded three CD4 naive, three CD4 memory, two CD8 naive and one CD8 memory plate.

Genomic DNA of every subset was divided equally among multiple immunoSEQ plates. The repertoire was sequenced with immunoSEQ multiplex PCR; TCRdb's copy has only in-frame clones and lacks some. The data contain roughly 1 million clones, about four fifths of them seen just once; the ten biggest clones take up 0.52%. CDR1 and CDR2 (germline): MNHNS, SASEGT. V dropped 4 bases and J dropped 9; count of bases not matched to a gene: 7. The CDR3 sequence is 13 residues long. The study's findings and limits: Expectations were that clonotype sharing among donors would be affected by sequencing depth. The study generally estimated greater richness for naive than memory subsets.

The receptor was isolated from a man younger than 35 in good health. Some clones in this sample may be carry-over from other donors' samples. Sequenced material: memory CD4+ T cells from PBMCs. The subset is: CD45RA-negative fraction. The chain couples TRBV6-1 to TRBJ2-7, with TRBD2 matching 9 bases. The CDR3 DNA is TGTGCCAGCAGTGGGCTAGCGGGACCTACGCAGTACTTC. This translates into CASSGLAGPTQYF.